The 10 T cell receptor beta chains below were found in one sample sequenced in a study of T cell repertoires in cytomegalovirus infection. One entry per CDR3 protein, called by TCRdb with MiXCR from the reads. The data hold 130,000 or so distinct CDR3 sequences, with 5.5% to 8% observed a single time. Material: PBMCs. All receptors come from a human donor in good health (CMV status not recorded). Some clones in this sample may be carry-over from other donors' samples.

The gene calls are TRBV2 and TRBJ1-5; possibly TRBD1 for D (6 bases). Deletions cut 6 bases from V and 4 bases from J, with 13 bases between. This CDR3 contains 14 residues. CDR1 is SNHLY, CDR2 FYNNEI, per germline. The CDR3 loop reads CASRRQEPNQPQHF. The CDR3 DNA sequence: TGTGCCAGCAGAAGACAGGAGCCTAATCAGCCCCAGCATTTT.

This clonotype was counted at least ten times. The chain links TRBV7-2 to TRBJ1-2; TRBD1 aligns across 7 bases. Unmatched junction bases numbered 1, after V lost 4 bases and J lost 2 bases. Germline V gene data show CDR1 as SGHTA and CDR2 as FQGNSA. The CDR3 runs 13 residues. This chain's CDR3 is CASSSGQNYGYTF. CDR3 bases: TGTGCCAGCAGCTCGGGACAGAACTATGGCTACACCTTC.

This clonotype has a count of ten or more. The chain has TRBV20-1 and TRBJ2-3, with a weak D call TRBD2 (6 bases). This CDR3 contains 15 residues. Trimming removed 0 bases at V and 1 base at J, with 11 bases between. The germline CDR1 and CDR2 sequences are DFQATT and SNEGSKA (reference sequence). The CDR3 DNA follows: TGCAGTGCTAGAGATGGGGGGTCCGGCACAGATACGCAGTATTTT. Its protein product is CSARDGGSGTDTQYF.

This clonotype was picked up many times. The chain couples TRBV7-2 to TRBJ2-1, with D perhaps TRBD2 (5 bases). There are 17 residues in the CDR3. Germline assignment: CDR1 SGHTA and CDR2 FQGNSA. The germline V and J ends were trimmed by 4 bases and 1 base, with 17 bases remaining between them. CDR3 DNA: TGTGCCAGCAGCTCAACCTCGGGGAGTTTGTCCTACAATGAGCAGTTCTTC. Its protein product is CASSSTSGSLSYNEQFF.

This clonotype was observed at least ten times. The V and J genes are TRBV4-2 and TRBJ2-3; possible D gene TRBD2, 6 bases. Trimming cost V 5 bases and J 0 bases, with 9 bases left between them. CDR3 size: 14 residues. Germline CDR1 is LGHNA and CDR2 is YNFKEQ. The CDR3: CASSVRGSTDTQYF. DNA for the CDR3: TGTGCCAGCAGCGTGCGGGGCAGCACAGATACGCAGTATTTT.

This chain links TRBV3-1 with TRBJ1-1; tentatively, D is TRBD1 (5 bases). Germline assignment: CDR1 LGHDT and CDR2 YNNKEL (reference sequence). Trimming shortened V by 0 bases and J by 5 bases, and 13 bases separated the two germline ends. This CDR3 has 15 residues. Here the CDR3 reads CASSQDVRVLTEAFF. The CDR3 region has the DNA TGTGCCAGCAGCCAAGATGTCAGGGTTTTGACTGAAGCTTTCTTT. Filled out from reference TRBV3-1 and TRBJ1-1, the complete variable domain reads DTAVSQTPKYLVTQMGNDKSIKCEQNLGHDTMYWYKQDSKKFLKIMFSYNNKELIINETVPNRFSPKSPDKAHLNLHINSLELGDSAVYFCASSQDVRVLTEAFFGQGTRLTVV.

This clonotype was observed at least ten times. This chain links TRBV11-2 with TRBJ2-3; no reliable D call. The CDR3 is 14 amino acids. CDR1 SGHAT and CDR2 FQNNGV come from the germline V gene. V gave up 1 base and J gave up 7 bases, with 12 bases separating them. The CDR3 coding sequence is TGTGCCAGCAGCTTAGTAAAAGGACGCAATACGCAGTATTTT. Translating gives CASSLVKGRNTQYF.

In this sample, this clonotype turned up many times. The chain has TRBV11-2 and TRBJ2-2; 13 bases map to TRBD2. Trimming cost V 4 bases and J 6 bases; bases outside gene matches: 2. The CDR3 runs to 15 residues. Germline V gives CDR1 SGHAT, CDR2 FQNNGV. The CDR3 DNA reads as TGTGCCAGCAGCTCGGGACTAGCGGGGCCCGGGGAGCTGTTTTTT. Its protein product is CASSSGLAGPGELFF.

This clonotype has just a few counts. The chain combines TRBV29-1 with TRBJ2-5, with D perhaps given as TRBD1 or TRBD2 (6 bases each). Trimming shortened V by 7 bases and J by 4 bases, and 10 bases separated the two germline ends. This CDR3 spans 11 amino acids. CDR1 and CDR2 (germline): SQVTM, ANQGSEA. The CDR3 region is CSGGGSETQYF. As DNA, the CDR3 is TGCAGCGGAGGGGGGTCAGAGACCCAGTACTTC.

This clonotype was detected only a few times. J is TRBJ2-5 and V is TRBV11-2; the D gene is possibly TRBD2 (5 bases). Germline V CDR1 and CDR2: SGHAT, FQNNGV. The CDR3 runs to 16 residues. V lost 1 base, J lost 5 bases, and 17 bases lay in between. CDR3 loop: CASSLASWTSGETQYF. Written as DNA, the CDR3 is TGTGCCAGCAGCTTAGCATCCTGGACTTCGGGGGAGACCCAGTACTTC. The whole variable domain, remainder taken from reference TRBV11-2 and TRBJ2-5, is EAGVAQSPRYKIIEKRQSVAFWCNPISGHATLYWYQQILGQGPKLLIQFQNNGVVDDSQLPKDRFSAERLKGVDSTLKIQPAKLEDSAVYLCASSLASWTSGETQYFGPGTRLLVL.